The rows below give T cell receptor beta chains drawn from one sample of a study of blood T cells in healthy people across ages. From the 5' RACE reads, TCRdb called clonotypes with MiXCR, one entry per CDR3 protein. The table records about 1.4 million distinct CDR3 sequences, roughly 59% of them present only once. What was sequenced was blood. All receptors derive from a man in his late teens or twenties in good health. Both conserved end residues are trimmed from each CDR3.

>TRBV28|TRBJ2-7
ASDGGPISSYEQY
>TRBV6-1|TRBJ1-5
ASNQFNSNQPQH
>TRBV12-3/TRBV12-4|TRBJ2-3
ASSLALESTTDTQY
>TRBV7-8|TRBJ2-1
ASSLFRGHWDEQF
>TRBV7-6|TRBJ1-4
ASSAKPRDSNEKLF
>TRBV4-1|TRBJ2-1
ASSQGDGLGYNEQF
>TRBV7-2|TRBJ2-5
ARSLGASGVQETQY
>TRBV27|TRBJ2-1
ASSFGVSSYNEQF
>TRBV27|TRBJ1-1
ASSLVGRDTEAF
>TRBV27|TRBJ1-2
ASSFESQGKLGYT
>TRBV7-6|TRBJ2-1
ASTQGLLNEQF
>TRBV4-1|TRBJ2-3
ASSQEIPSTDTQY
>TRBV2|TRBJ2-3
ASSISSERESTDTQY
>TRBV4-2|TRBJ2-7
ASSQSAGSSYEQY
>TRBV7-2|TRBJ2-3
ASSLGSGPNYEQY
>TRBV11-2|TRBJ2-7
ASSLNPTGGYEQY
>TRBV5-1|TRBJ1-2
ASSPDRTLRNYGYT
>TRBV4-1|TRBJ1-2
ASSQDPGSPGYGYT
>TRBV6-2/TRBV6-3|TRBJ2-1
ASSYPRTGLDEQF
>TRBV12-3/TRBV12-4|TRBJ1-2
ASSYLFIQGAGYGYT
>TRBV6-1|TRBJ2-3
ASSWGQGTDTQY
>TRBV7-9|TRBJ2-1
ASSPWDIYNEQF
>TRBV20-1|TRBJ1-2
SAGQGSSYGYT
>TRBV18|TRBJ2-3
ASSPWTSAGTDTQY
>TRBV7-9|TRBJ2-1
ASSPTQGGGTNEQF
>TRBV6-2/TRBV6-3|TRBJ2-7
ASSLGPLPTYEQY
>TRBV18|TRBJ2-2
ASSPPERVFQLF
>TRBV20-1|TRBJ2-3
SARVTGWPGTSETGTADTQY